The present entry profiles one TCR beta chain with its context. Ten or more counts support this clonotype. Its specific antigen is unknown. No much larger clone is present one base from it, and per-base qualities are unavailable. TCR beta CDR3 regions were amplified from RNA transcripts. For the first round of RT-PCR on the TCR CDR3, the HTBI primer set was used together with the Qiagen OneStep RT-PCR kit. Libraries were constructed in a second round of multiplex PCR, after which size selection and purification were performed. Paired-end sequencing of the libraries was performed with 100 bp reads on an Illumina HiSeq2000. In the paper's pipeline: Raw data were processed with SOAPnuke, discarding reads with adapters, uncalled bases, mean Phred below 15, or no exact constant-primer or identifier match. High-quality paired reads were merged using COPE v1.2.5, and each unique nucleotide sequence was defined as a clonotype. MiTCR v1.1 was used to align the clonotypes against IMGT TRBV, TRBD and TRBJ reference segments. Analysis was restricted to V-J combinations with a frequency above 0.0001, which covered 99.2% of repertoires. The TCS score was defined as the ratio of F50 (clonal expansion) to E x V (chaos), calculated using BLOSUM62-based TCRdist between CDR3 peptides within each V-J. Welch's t-statistics and random forest reduced 500 to 550 V-J features to 10 to 15, which were used in a naive Bayes classifier (R e1071). Through fastp at Q25 and MiXCR, TCRdb rebuilt clones from the public reads, retaining in-frame beta chains. A single entry per CDR3 protein holds the most common genes and DNA from its merged rows. TCRdb, not the original authors, processed these V and J calls. Across this sample there are 300,000 to 450,000 distinct CDR3 sequences, with roughly 13% seen only once. The ten largest account for around 20% of the sample.

According to the germline V gene, CDR1 reads SGHNT and CDR2 reads YENEEA. Deletion took 2 bases off V and 4 bases off J, with a span of 18 bases between the germline ends. The CDR3 measures 16 amino acids from cysteine to phenylalanine. This entry keeps only the CDR3 DNA: 48 bases, framed from base 1. The entry originates in a study of T cells in Graves' hyperthyroidism and ophthalmopathy (dated by TCRdb to between 2019 and 2020). For the study in its entirety: Peripheral blood samples were taken at the time of initial diagnosis, prior to any treatment. To identify TCR V-J signatures that set the groups apart, the researchers used a discovery cohort of about a hundred patients, made up of under 50 with Graves' ophthalmopathy and 57 with stable Graves' hyperthyroidism. Prospective prediction of ophthalmopathy was tested in an independent validation cohort of 18 to 20 hyperthyroidism patients and 17 patients who later progressed to ophthalmopathy. For training and testing, the roughly 97 patients in the discovery cohort were randomly divided in a 7:3 ratio. The study also compared thyroid tissue and blood T-cell repertoires from a handful of Graves' hyperthyroidism patients. After sampling, hyperthyroidism patients received methimazole starting at 30 mg daily, and ophthalmopathy patients received high-dose intravenous methylprednisolone. The paper describes TCR Vbeta CDR3 sequencing of about 140 peripheral blood samples, made up of roughly 45 ophthalmopathy patients, around 78 hyperthyroidism patients and roughly 17 progressor patients. Broad study findings and their caveats: In validation, progression to ophthalmopathy was predicted by the model with about 70% sensitivity and 72% to 85% specificity, a median of roughly six months before onset. A 13 V-J signature model separated ophthalmopathy from stable hyperthyroidism, with roughly 88% sensitivity and 81.08% specificity in cross-validation and 80%/75% in testing. Most expanded thyroid clonotypes (frequency above 0.001) were also detected in blood, suggesting blood repertoires may reflect thyroid immune responses. Sample size was not statistically predetermined, and blinding of investigators to group allocation was not performed.

The hyperthyroidism patients were between 18 and 65 years old and newly diagnosed, with a disease duration of less than 2 months. Exclusion was applied to patients with uncontrolled infections, other autoimmune diseases, pregnancy or lactation. Diagnoses relied on clinical symptoms, serum thyroxine and TRAb, thyroid ultrasound and orbital computed tomography. For progressor patients, blood was drawn at the first diagnosis of hyperthyroidism, before any ophthalmopathy symptoms had appeared. PBMCs were isolated from 7.5 to 10 ml of fresh peripheral blood by Ficoll-Paque density gradient centrifugation. Progressor patients were first diagnosed with Graves' hyperthyroidism and then developed ophthalmopathy during follow-up. Total RNA was extracted using Trizol reagent, and RNA quality was assessed on an Agilent 2100 Bioanalyzer.

The receptor was derived from a young man with Graves' hyperthyroidism that later progressed to Graves' ophthalmopathy. The chain is encoded by TRBV11-3 joined to TRBJ2-7; a tentative D call is TRBD2 (7 bases match). The specimen was blood. The CDR3 corresponds to CASSLPLEGGLYEQYF. The base sequence is TGTGCCAGCAGCTTACCTCTCGAGGGGGGGCTTTACGAGCAGTACTTC.